The 30 T cell receptor beta chains below all came from one sample that was sequenced in a study of tumor-infiltrating lymphocytes in primary liver carcinoma. A primer matching the constant region was used to make TCR beta cDNA from 500 to 650 ng of total RNA. Three nested multiplex PCR rounds of slightly modified ARM-PCR generated TCR beta libraries. In the first two PCR rounds, TRBV1-TRBV30 forward primers were paired with a C-beta reverse primer, and each round lasted about 9 cycles. MiXCR was run by TCRdb on the multiplex PCR reads, yielding one entry per CDR3 protein. The data contain more than 50,000 distinct CDR3 sequences, roughly 77% of them singletons. For each extraction, RNA and DNA were obtained together from about 20-30 mg of unsorted bulk tissue. The sequencing input was liver tumor tissue from sampling region 2. The subset denotes: tumor region T2, inferior pole. Source of these receptors: a man aged 40-50 years with primary liver carcinoma and hepatitis B virus infection.

A note on this clonotype: The junction does not match germline at one end; this may be a read error. The CDR3 DNA reads TGCGCCAGCAGCCGGCGACAGGGGGCTTACACAGATACGCTGTATTTT. This sequence encodes CASSRRQGAYTDTLYF. The chain joins TRBV5-1 to TRBJ2-3; TRBD1 agrees at 10 bases. Looked up from germline, CDR1 is SGHRS and CDR2 is YFSETQ. CDR3 length: 16 amino acids.

The chain is built from TRBV29-1 and TRBJ2-1; a possible D gene is TRBD1 (6 bases). This CDR3 region has 13 residues. V was clipped by 2 bases and J by 11 bases, with 16 bases between them. Germline V gives CDR1 SQVTM, CDR2 ANQGSEA. The CDR3 region is CSVEWTVGNKQFF. DNA for the CDR3: TGCAGCGTTGAATGGACAGTAGGAAATAAGCAGTTCTTC.

There are a few counts of this clonotype. A much larger clonotype is one base distant, so this may be a read error. The CDR3 protein is CTWSVQRDAWPLF. CDR3 DNA sequence: TGTACCTGGAGTGTTCAGCGAGATGCCTGGCCCCTTTTC. This chain connects TRBV30 to TRBJ2-7; D gene ambiguous. The CDR3 is 13 residues long. Germline V gives CDR1 GTSNPN, CDR2 SVGIG (reference sequence).

On this clonotype: This may come from a read error, since a much larger clone is one base off. The final CDR3 position lacks the conserved phenylalanine or tryptophan, pointing to a likely read error. CDR3 sequence (DNA): TGTGCCAGCAGCTTCTACAGGAAGGCGTATGGCTACACCTCC. It translates to CASSFYRKAYGYTS. This chain links TRBV13 with TRBJ1-2; perhaps TRBD1 as D (5 bases). Germline CDR1 reads PRHDT; CDR2 reads FYEKMQ (reference sequence). Trimming removed 3 bases at V and 5 bases at J, with 13 bases between. The CDR3 is made up of 14 amino acids.

The sample holds many counts of this clonotype. This chain joins TRBV29-1 and TRBJ2-2; tentative D call: TRBD2 (6 bases). The V gene's germline CDR1 is SQVTM and CDR2 ANQGSEA. This CDR3 is built from 13 residues. Trimming cost V 6 bases and J 4 bases, with 12 bases left between them. This CDR3 reads CSVPRGTTGELFF. The DNA for the CDR3 is TGCAGCGTGCCACGGGGGACCACCGGGGAGCTGTTTTTT.

A remark on this clonotype: Since no conserved phenylalanine or tryptophan closes the CDR3, a read error is the likely cause. The chain combines TRBV12-3 or TRBV12-4 with TRBJ1-4, with TRBD1 as a possible D gene (6 bases). This CDR3 has 14 amino acids. The CDR3 bases are TGTGCCAGCATATTGACAGGTTCAGATGATAAACTGTTTTCT. Translation gives CASILTGSDDKLFS.

The chain employs TRBV6-5 and TRBJ2-7; the D is unclear. The CDR3 is made up of 12 amino acids. Trimming removed 5 bases from V and 13 bases from J, with 18 bases in between. Germline values: CDR1 MNHEY, CDR2 SVGAGI. CDR3 coding DNA: TGTGCCAGCAGTGCTGGACCGAAAAGATTATACTTC. Its translation: CASSAGPKRLYF.

To note about this clonotype: A single base separates this from a much larger clone, so it may be a read error. The J gene is TRBJ1-5, the V gene TRBV28; 7 positions agree with TRBD1. CDR1 MDHEN and CDR2 SYDVKM come from the germline V gene. CDR3 length: 13 residues. CDR3 sequence reads: CTSSFRGGQPQHF. The CDR3, as DNA: TGTACCAGCAGTTTCAGGGGGGGTCAGCCCCAGCATTTT.

Worth noting for this clonotype: Given the absence of the conserved phenylalanine or tryptophan at the CDR3 end, a read error is likely. The chain has TRBV6-6 and TRBJ2-1, with 7 bases that match TRBD2. Germline lookup yields CDR1 MNHNY and CDR2 SVGAGI (reference sequence). CDR3 length: 16 amino acids. The ends lost 7 bases at V and 0 bases at J; junction bases unmatched: 9. CDR3 sequence: CASTRPTSLSYNEQFL. CDR3 in DNA: TGTGCCAGCACCAGGCCGACTAGCCTCTCCTACAATGAGCAGTTCCTC.

This sequence joins TRBV6-6 and TRBJ2-7, with 7 bases matching TRBD1. Trimming removed 11 bases from V and 3 bases from J; junction bases left unmatched: 13. CDR1 and CDR2 from the germline V gene are MNHNY and SVGAGI (reference sequence). The CDR3 spans 14 residues. CDR3: CAVRGQRRFYEQYF. The CDR3 region has the DNA TGTGCCGTCAGGGGACAGCGGCGTTTCTACGAGCAGTACTTC.

This clonotype showed up just once. The V and J genes are TRBV11-2 and TRBJ2-7; 7 bases are shared with TRBD1. Losses at the gene ends were 9 bases for V and 4 bases for J; bases not matched to a gene: 15. Germline values: CDR1 SGHAT, CDR2 FQNNGV. The CDR3 extends over 15 amino acids. CDR3 loop: CARNSTRGRRYEQYF. CDR3 nucleotide sequence: TGTGCCAGGAACTCAACCAGGGGGAGAAGATACGAGCAGTACTTC. Drawing the rest from reference TRBV11-2 and TRBJ2-7, the complete variable domain is EAGVAQSPRYKIIEKRQSVAFWCNPISGHATLYWYQQILGQGPKLLIQFQNNGVVDDSQLPKDRFSAERLKGVDSTLKIQPAKLEDSAVYLCARNSTRGRRYEQYFGPGTRLTVT.

About this clonotype: Likely a read error: the CDR3 ends without its conserved phenylalanine or tryptophan. The genes are TRBV10-3 and TRBJ2-5; 12 bases are shared with TRBD2. Germline CDR1 and CDR2: ENHRY and SYGVKD. This CDR3 is built from 20 residues. The V gene end was trimmed by 3 bases and the J gene end by 3 bases; junction bases not matched to a gene: 17. The CDR3 sequence: CAISDPNGASGRAPEETQYY. The CDR3 bases are TGTGCCATCAGTGATCCGAATGGCGCTAGCGGGAGGGCCCCGGAAGAGACCCAGTACTAC.

This chain uses TRBV29-1 with TRBJ2-1; TRBD2 might be the D (6 bases). The V end was cut by 7 bases, the J end by 3 bases, with 10 bases between. Germline lookup yields CDR1 SQVTM and CDR2 ANQGSEA. The CDR3 runs 12 residues. CDR3 loop: CSAASDYNEQFF. CDR3 DNA: TGCAGCGCTGCTAGCGACTACAATGAGCAGTTCTTC.

This clonotype has a single count. Since the CDR3 does not end with the conserved phenylalanine or tryptophan, this likely comes from a read error. No DNA is shown, since the ends of the CDR3 on it are uncertain; the CDR3 is the one TCRdb lists. The rearrangement links TRBV6-5 to TRBJ2-1; no check of the table's D call, TRBD2, against the DNA was made. The germline gives CDR1 MNHEY, CDR2 SVGAGI. Ends included, the CDR3 has 16 residues. CDR3 loop: CASRGLAGVMDNEQLI.

The chain combines TRBV7-8 with TRBJ2-7, with unresolved D. Germline V CDR1 and CDR2: SGHVS, FQNEAQ. CDR3 length equals 13 residues. V lost 4 bases, J lost 0 bases, and 7 bases lay in between. CDR3: CASSYGSSYEQYF. CDR3 coding DNA: TGTGCCAGCAGCTATGGCAGCTCCTACGAGCAGTACTTC.

This clonotype showed up just once. A read error may account for a junction end that differs from germline. The rearrangement links TRBV6-2 or TRBV6-3 to TRBJ2-3, with D tentatively TRBD2 (5 bases). Germline CDR1 reads MNHEY; CDR2 reads SVGEGT. The CDR3 loop spans 16 amino acids. In DNA form, the CDR3 reads TGTGCCAGAAGTTCCCTCTTCGGGATGAACACAGATACGCAGTATTTT. Amino acid sequence: CARSSLFGMNTDTQYF.

This clonotype was detected only once. A much larger clone differs from this one at a single base, so this may be a read error. This rearrangement joins TRBV10-2 to TRBJ2-1, with D maybe TRBD2 (7 bases). This CDR3 is built from 13 residues. Germline-derived CDR1 and CDR2 are WSHSY and SAAADI. The V and J ends lost 7 bases and 9 bases respectively, with 16 bases between them. The CDR3 nucleotides read TGCGCCAGCAATGATGGACTAGGGGGTGAGCAGTTCTTC. Its protein is CASNDGLGGEQFF.

A remark on this clonotype: At one end, the junction sequence differs from germline, possibly due to a read error. This chain joins TRBV13 and TRBJ2-7; unclear D gene. The V gene's germline CDR1 is PRHDT and CDR2 FYEKMQ (reference sequence). The CDR3 covers 16 residues. The DNA for the CDR3 is TGTGCCAGCAGCCGAGCTCACCGGATGAACTCCTACGAGCAATACTTT. Encoded protein: CASSRAHRMNSYEQYF.

To note about this clonotype: One end of the junction fails to match germline, which may point to a read error. V is TRBV29-1 and J is TRBJ2-1; D is unclear. Germline V gene lookup returns CDR1 SQVTM and CDR2 ANQGSEA. CDR3 length: 12 amino acids. The DNA for the CDR3 is TGCAGCATTGAAGACCACGGCAGTGCGCAGTTCTTC. Translating gives CSIEDHGSAQFF.

In regard to this clonotype: One base away lies a much larger clone, so this may be a sequencing read error. The chain is built from TRBV30 and TRBJ2-5, with 7 bases lining up with TRBD2. The CDR3 runs 13 residues. Germline V lookup: CDR1 GTSNPN, CDR2 SVGIG (reference sequence). The CDR3, as DNA: TGTGCCTGGAGAGGCGGGAGTGGAGAGACCCAGAACTTC. Its translation is CAWRGGSGETQNF.

This chain joins TRBV29-1 and TRBJ2-5, with D possibly TRBD1 on 6 matching bases. V was clipped by 7 bases and J by 3 bases, with 15 bases between them. The CDR3 totals 13 residues. The germline gives CDR1 SQVTM, CDR2 ANQGSEA. CDR3 protein: CSAVGAGEETQYF. CDR3 DNA sequence: TGCAGCGCTGTAGGGGCAGGGGAAGAGACCCAGTACTTC.

The chain joins TRBV29-1 to TRBJ2-3, with TRBD2 as a possible D gene (5 bases). The CDR3 runs to 14 residues. CDR1 and CDR2 (germline): SQVTM, ANQGSEA. Trimming stripped 6 bases from V and 0 bases from J, with 13 bases between. CDR3 in amino acids: CSVIVGDSTDTQYF. The CDR3 bases are TGCAGCGTGATAGTGGGAGATAGCACAGATACGCAGTATTTT.

The V call is TRBV4-1, the J call TRBJ2-7, with D uncertain. The CDR3 consists of 14 residues. Germline CDR1 and CDR2: MGHRA and YSYEKL. Deletions cut 7 bases from V and 6 bases from J, with 19 bases between. The CDR3 region has the DNA TGCGCCAGCAACCGGTGGCTAGATCTGGGCGAGCAGTACTTC. Amino acids: CASNRWLDLGEQYF.

About this clonotype: Relative to the germline gene, one junction end is altered; a read error may explain this. This chain connects TRBV29-1 to TRBJ1-2; D unclear. The CDR3 totals 13 residues. CDR1 SQVTM and CDR2 ANQGSEA come from the germline V gene. In DNA form, the CDR3 reads TGCGGCGTTGAAGCACCAGGAGTTGGTAGCTACACCTTC. It yields the protein CGVEAPGVGSYTF.

This clonotype was counted only a few times. The chain combines TRBV24-1 with TRBJ2-1, with unresolved D. The germline gives CDR1 KGHDR, CDR2 SFDVKD. The V and J ends lost 3 bases and 1 base respectively, with 6 bases between them. The CDR3 sequence is 14 residues long. CDR3 sequence (DNA): TGTGCCACCAGTGATGAGACTTCCTACAATGAGCAGTTCTTC. The encoded protein is CATSDETSYNEQFF.

In the case of this clonotype: One base away lies a much larger clone, so this may be a sequencing read error. For the CDR3, the DNA is TGTGCCAGCAGTTGCACAGGGAATAACGAGCAGTACTTC. It yields the protein CASSCTGNNEQYF. V and J are TRBV6-5 and TRBJ2-7; D might be TRBD1 (6 bases). V was clipped by 4 bases and J by 5 bases, with 12 bases between them. Germline assignment: CDR1 MNHEY and CDR2 SVGAGI. CDR3 size: 13 residues.

In the case of this clonotype: At one boundary the junction diverges from the germline segment, which might be a read error. J is TRBJ2-6 and V is TRBV11-2, with 9 positions matching TRBD2. This CDR3 is 19 amino acids long. CDR1 and CDR2 (germline): SGHAT, FQNNGV. The CDR3 region has the DNA TGTGCCAGCAGCATGAGACTAGCGGAGATTAGCTCTGGGACCAACGTCCTGACTTTC. It specifies CASSMRLAEISSGTNVLTF.

As concerns this clonotype: Here the CDR3 omits its conserved ending phenylalanine or tryptophan, so a read error is the likely source. This sequence joins TRBV6-5 and TRBJ2-1, with D hard to call. Germline CDR1 is MNHEY and CDR2 is SVGAGI. V lost 8 bases, J lost 0 bases, and 5 bases lay in between. This CDR3 comprises 12 residues. CDR3 bases: TGTGCCAGCCAGGACTCCTACAATGAGCAGTTCCTC. It is translated as CASQDSYNEQFL.

This chain uses TRBV4-2 with TRBJ2-7, with D unclear. The germline V gene has CDR1 LGHNA and CDR2 YNFKEQ. V dropped 7 bases and J dropped 3 bases, with 13 bases sitting between them. This CDR3 comprises 13 residues. The CDR3 sequence: CASNHDTLYEQYF. CDR3 DNA sequence: TGTGCCAGCAACCATGATACCCTCTACGAGCAGTACTTC.

As to this clonotype: One end of the junction fails to match germline, which may point to a read error. This chain connects TRBV7-2 to TRBJ2-2; 10 nucleotides match TRBD2. CDR3 length: 17 residues. Germline V gives CDR1 SGHTA, CDR2 FQGNSA. The CDR3 DNA reads as TGTGCCAGCATCTTAAGCCCTAGCGGGAGTGGTACCGGGGAGCTGTTTTTT. Its translation: CASILSPSGSGTGELFF.